The 24 T cell receptor beta chains below come from one sample, sequenced in a study of T-cell memory formation after mild COVID-19. One entry per CDR3 protein, called by TCRdb with MiXCR from the 5' RACE reads. The sample holds 350,000 to 450,000 distinct CDR3 sequences, around 15% seen once. The sample was PBMCs or a T cell subset sorted from them (not recorded which). All receptors derive from a man aged 18 to 29 who had mild COVID-19 (a few samples of this study predate the infection). Cell type and time point are not known.

The chain uses TRBV6-2 or TRBV6-3 and TRBJ1-6; D is unresolved. Germline V gives CDR1 MNHEY, CDR2 SVGEGT. This CDR3 contains 12 residues. V was trimmed by 2 bases and J by 9 bases, leaving 5 bases between them. The CDR3 sequence: CASSYDRSPLHF. The CDR3 DNA reads as TGTGCCAGCAGTTACGACCGTTCACCCCTCCACTTT.

This clonotype occurred many times. The rearrangement links TRBV6-5 to TRBJ1-3; TRBD1 is a possible D gene (6 bases). V was shortened by 5 bases and J by 0 bases, with 11 bases between the two germline ends. The germline V gene encodes CDR1 MNHEY and CDR2 SVGAGI. CDR3 length equals 15 residues. CDR3 nucleotide sequence: TGTGCCAGCAGTGAAACAGGGTTCTCTGGAAACACCATATATTTT. Amino acid sequence: CASSETGFSGNTIYF.

The table lists this clonotype with a few counts. The rearrangement uses TRBV18 and TRBJ2-7; either TRBD1 or TRBD2 may fit D (5 bases each). The V end was cut by 3 bases, the J end by 3 bases, with 12 bases between. Germline CDR1 KGHSH, CDR2 LQKENI. CDR3 length: 14 amino acids. CDR3 region: CASSPVGGIYEQYV. CDR3 nucleotide sequence: TGTGCCAGCTCACCGGTTGGGGGAATCTACGAGCAGTACGTC.

This rearrangement joins TRBV6-5 to TRBJ2-5; 9 bases line up with TRBD1. The CDR3 runs 15 residues. V gave up 6 bases and J gave up 5 bases; unmatched junction bases: 10. Germline lookup yields CDR1 MNHEY and CDR2 SVGAGI. The DNA for the CDR3 is TGTGCCAGCAGGAAACCGGGACAGGGATATGAGACCCAGTACTTC. The encoded protein is CASRKPGQGYETQYF.

V usage is TRBV7-2 and J usage is TRBJ2-7; 9 bases are shared with TRBD1. Germline-derived CDR1 and CDR2 are SGHTA and FQGNSA. CDR3 length equals 15 residues. V was pared by 5 bases and J by 6 bases, with 11 bases of the junction left unmatched. CDR3 in DNA: TGTGCCAGCAGCATCACGACAGGGGGGGCGGGCGAGCAGTACTTC. Amino acids: CASSITTGGAGEQYF.

This clonotype was counted between two and nine times. V usage is TRBV5-1 and J usage is TRBJ1-5, with D possibly being TRBD1 (5 bases). V was pared by 4 bases and J by 2 bases, with 10 bases between. The CDR3 covers 14 residues. The V gene's germline CDR1 is SGHRS and CDR2 YFSETQ. CDR3 loop: CASSRDGGNQPQHF. CDR3 DNA: TGCGCCAGCAGCCGGGACGGGGGCAATCAGCCCCAGCATTTT.

The chain couples TRBV20-1 to TRBJ1-6, with D hard to call. There are 11 residues in the CDR3. The V gene's germline CDR1 is DFQATT and CDR2 SNEGSKA (reference sequence). V was shortened by 0 bases and J by 14 bases, with 8 bases between the two germline ends. The CDR3 DNA follows: TGCAGTGCTAGAGATTATTGGACCCTCCACTTT. It specifies CSARDYWTLHF.

The CDR3 reads CASSDGTGNYNEQFF. The CDR3 region has the DNA TGTGCCAGCAGCGACGGGACAGGGAACTACAATGAGCAGTTCTTC. The chain carries TRBV9 and TRBJ2-1; the match to TRBD1 covers 9 bases. This CDR3 is built from 15 residues. Germline CDR1 reads SGDLS; CDR2 reads YYNGEE. V shed 3 bases, J shed 3 bases, and the junction held 4 bases outside the gene matches.

This chain uses TRBV28 with TRBJ1-6; the D gene is possibly TRBD1 (6 bases). The CDR3 runs 14 residues. From germline, CDR1 is MDHEN and CDR2 SYDVKM. Trimming pared 7 bases from V and 11 bases from J, leaving 18 bases between. The CDR3 spells CASNSQGRRTPLHF. The CDR3 coding sequence is TGTGCCAGCAACTCACAGGGCCGGAGGACACCCCTCCACTTT.

This clonotype was found a few times. The genes are TRBV23-1 and TRBJ2-1; D not resolved. TRBV23-1 is marked as an open reading frame, function uncertain. This CDR3 has 14 amino acids. Trimming stripped 3 bases from V and 1 base from J, with 7 bases between. The CDR3 DNA sequence: TGCGCCAGCAGTCACGGATTTTCCTACAATGAGCAGTTCTTC. Amino acids: CASSHGFSYNEQFF.

The chain has TRBV4-2 and TRBJ2-7; maybe TRBD2 (6 bases). CDR1 and CDR2 from the germline V gene are LGHNA and YNFKEQ. This CDR3 region has 14 residues. Trimming took 0 bases from V and 8 from J, leaving 14 bases between them. CDR3 bases: TGTGCCAGCAGCCAAGACGGAGGGATCGGGAAGCAGTACTTC. Amino acid sequence: CASSQDGGIGKQYF.

J is TRBJ2-4 and V is TRBV2; 11 nucleotides align to TRBD1. With V trimmed by 6 bases and J by 8 bases, 6 bases remained unmatched. The CDR3 length is 14 residues. Germline V gene lookup returns CDR1 SNHLY and CDR2 FYNNEI. The CDR3 DNA reads as TGTGCCAGCAGGGCCGGGACAGGGGGAGACATTCAGTACTTC. Translated, it gives CASRAGTGGDIQYF.

This chain joins TRBV4-3 and TRBJ2-2, with no clear D. The CDR3 consists of 18 residues. V was pared by 0 bases and J by 1 base, with 15 bases between. Germline V gene data show CDR1 as LGHNA and CDR2 as YSLEER. CDR3 bases: TGCGCCAGCAGCCAAGAGCGAACACTGCCTCTGAACACCGGGGAGCTGTTTTTT. Protein: CASSQERTLPLNTGELFF.

This clonotype was counted only a few times. The chain recombines TRBV10-3 with TRBJ2-7, with TRBD1 as a possible D gene (6 bases). V was clipped by 5 bases and J by 5 bases, with 16 bases between them. The germline gives CDR1 ENHRY, CDR2 SYGVKD. The CDR3 is made up of 14 amino acids. The CDR3 DNA reads TGTGCCATCAGTTCAGGGGCAGGGGTTGACGAGCAGTACGTC. This sequence encodes CAISSGAGVDEQYV.

The CDR3 here is CASSLGGQRLSSGNTIYF. In nucleotides, the CDR3 is TGCGCCAGCAGCTTGGGCGGACAGAGGTTAAGCTCTGGAAACACCATATATTTT. The chain employs TRBV5-1 and TRBJ1-3; tentatively, D is TRBD1 (6 bases). This CDR3 spans 18 amino acids. Trimming removed 0 bases from V and 0 bases from J, with 16 bases in between. Per the germline V gene, CDR1 is SGHRS and CDR2 is YFSETQ.

This clonotype has at least ten counts. V is TRBV3-1 and J is TRBJ2-7, with D perhaps matching TRBD1 (5 bases). The CDR3 consists of 14 residues. Germline V gives CDR1 LGHDT, CDR2 YNNKEL (reference sequence). V was clipped by 3 bases and J by 3 bases, with 12 bases between them. The CDR3 DNA follows: TGTGCCAGCAGCCAGAATCCAGGGCTCTACGAGCAGTACTTC. Amino acid sequence: CASSQNPGLYEQYF.

There are many counts of this clonotype. The chain uses TRBV6-6 and TRBJ2-5; 8 nucleotides match TRBD1. The J segment lost 5 bases and the V segment lost 6 bases, leaving 2 bases of the junction unmatched. The germline gives CDR1 MNHNY, CDR2 SVGAGI (reference sequence). The CDR3 consists of 12 residues. DNA for the CDR3: TGTGCCAGCAGAACAGGGGGGGAGACCCAGTACTTC. Amino acids: CASRTGGETQYF.

The chain recombines TRBV7-9 with TRBJ2-6; perhaps TRBD1 as D (5 bases). The germline CDR1 and CDR2 sequences are SEHNR and FQNEAQ (reference sequence). Trimming took 7 bases from V and 2 from J, leaving 15 bases between them. The CDR3 totals 16 residues. The CDR3 region is CASNQGGAAGANVLTF. In DNA, the CDR3 is TGTGCCAGCAACCAAGGTGGGGCTGCTGGGGCCAACGTCCTGACTTTC.

There are many counts of this clonotype. This chain uses TRBV11-2 with TRBJ1-2; D gene unclear. V lost 3 bases and J lost 5, with 19 bases in between. This CDR3 is 16 amino acids long. The germline V gene has CDR1 SGHAT and CDR2 FQNNGV. The CDR3 spells CASSLAHDRGRYGYTF. As DNA, the CDR3 is TGTGCCAGCAGCTTGGCACACGACCGAGGGAGGTATGGCTACACCTTC.

Ten or more counts support this clonotype. The chain couples TRBV4-1 to TRBJ2-1; D gene uncertain. The CDR3 length is 14 residues. V was clipped by 2 bases and J by 6 bases, with 11 bases between them. Germline values: CDR1 MGHRA, CDR2 YSYEKL. CDR3 loop: CASSQRQGFNEQFF. The CDR3 coding sequence is TGCGCCAGCAGCCAACGGCAAGGGTTCAATGAGCAGTTCTTC.

In its sample, this clonotype was seen once. The chain carries TRBV4-3 and TRBJ1-2, with 9 nucleotides matching TRBD1. Trimming at V came to 2 bases and at J to 2 bases, leaving 9 bases not matched to a gene. CDR3 length: 17 amino acids. The germline V gene encodes CDR1 LGHNA and CDR2 YSLEER. The CDR3 here is CASSQRTGATTNYGYTF. DNA for the CDR3: TGCGCCAGCAGCCAACGGACAGGGGCCACGACAAACTATGGCTACACCTTC.

The chain couples TRBV11-2 to TRBJ1-5; the D is unclear. Per the germline V gene, CDR1 is SGHAT and CDR2 is FQNNGV. CDR3 length: 13 residues. Trimming shortened V by 2 bases and J by 4 bases, and 6 bases separated the two germline ends. The CDR3 sequence: CASSLHGNQPQHF. The CDR3 DNA follows: TGTGCCAGCAGCTTACATGGGAATCAGCCCCAGCATTTT.

The chain uses TRBV18 and TRBJ1-3; D not certain. This CDR3 is built from 19 residues. V lost 4 bases to trimming and J lost 0 bases, with 22 bases between them. Per germline, CDR1 KGHSH and CDR2 LQKENI. CDR3 loop: CASSLNTGGRPSSGNTIYF. CDR3 nucleotides: TGTGCCAGCTCACTCAACACGGGAGGGAGGCCCAGCTCTGGAAACACCATATATTTT.

The table lists this clonotype with a few counts. The chain joins TRBV18 to TRBJ1-2, with D possibly matching TRBD1 (6 bases). V was shortened by 5 bases and J by 0 bases, with 10 bases between the two germline ends. The germline gives CDR1 KGHSH, CDR2 LQKENI. There are 14 residues in the CDR3. For the CDR3, the DNA is TGTGCCAGCTCATACGGGGGCGCTAACTATGGCTACACCTTC. Its translation: CASSYGGANYGYTF.